This is a list of T cell receptor beta chains from one sample in a study of blood T cell repertoires in COVID-19. Produced via immunoSEQ multiplex PCR; TCRdb's table is partial and in-frame only. The sample has 150,000 or so clones, over 60% seen once; the top ten hold approximately 1.9%. Sequences were obtained from peripheral blood. These receptors originate from a woman between 65 and 79 years old with acute or convalescent COVID-19. Each CDR3 is given with its conserved first and last residue. A D gene is named only where the DNA matches it firmly. Size values are once, few and many counts, or a class for expanded clones, and some rows have none.

v_call: TRBV6-5; d_call: -; clone_size: -; j_call: TRBJ2-7; cdr3_aa: CASSSGHGKYEQYF; cdr3_nt: TGTGCCAGCAGTTCGGGACACGGGAAATACGAGCAGTACTTC
v_call: TRBV7-8; d_call: TRBD1; clone_size: -; j_call: TRBJ1-1; cdr3_aa: CASSLAQGTEAFF; cdr3_nt: TGTGCCAGCAGCTTAGCACAGGGGACTGAAGCTTTCTTT
v_call: TRBV7-2; d_call: TRBD2; clone_size: -; j_call: TRBJ2-2; cdr3_aa: CASRGLAGQNTGELFF; cdr3_nt: TGTGCCAGCCGTGGGCTAGCGGGACAGAACACCGGGGAGCTGTTTTTT
v_call: TRBV19; d_call: -; clone_size: -; j_call: TRBJ1-5; cdr3_aa: CASSIRGNQPQHF; cdr3_nt: TGTGCCAGTAGTATTCGCGGGAATCAGCCCCAGCATTTT
v_call: TRBV10-2; d_call: -; clone_size: -; j_call: TRBJ1-3; cdr3_aa: CASPRQNKFLCSGNTIYF; cdr3_nt: TGCGCCAGTCCGCGACAGAACAAATTCCTCTGCTCTGGAAACACCATATATTTT
v_call: TRBV21-1; d_call: -; clone_size: -; j_call: TRBJ2-1; cdr3_aa: CASSDPPPTRDNEQFF; cdr3_nt: TGTGCCAGCAGCGACCCTCCCCCGACTAGAGACAATGAGCAGTTCTTC
v_call: TRBV5-1; d_call: -; clone_size: few; j_call: TRBJ1-1; cdr3_aa: CASSFAGGTNTEAFF; cdr3_nt: TGCGCCAGCAGCTTCGCTGGGGGGACGAACACTGAAGCTTTCTTT
v_call: TRBV10-3; d_call: -; clone_size: -; j_call: TRBJ1-3; cdr3_aa: CAISESAGDSGNTIYF; cdr3_nt: TGTGCCATCAGTGAGTCGGCAGGGGACTCTGGAAACACCATATATTTT
v_call: TRBV5-1; d_call: TRBD2; clone_size: few; j_call: TRBJ2-3; cdr3_aa: CASSLGLVTDTQYF; cdr3_nt: TGCGCCAGCAGCCTTGGACTAGTCACAGATACGCAGTATTTT
v_call: TRBV6-5; d_call: -; clone_size: -; j_call: TRBJ2-6; cdr3_aa: CASSSTWRAGANVLTF; cdr3_nt: TGTGCCAGCAGTTCCACCTGGAGGGCTGGGGCCAACGTCCTGACTTTC
v_call: TRBV9; d_call: TRBD1; clone_size: -; j_call: TRBJ1-2; cdr3_aa: CASSVGGQVYLSDGYTF; cdr3_nt: TGTGCCAGCAGCGTAGGCGGACAGGTTTATCTTAGTGATGGCTACACCTTC
v_call: TRBV28; d_call: TRBD1; clone_size: once; j_call: TRBJ2-7; cdr3_aa: CASSSPPGTGNDYEQYF; cdr3_nt: TGTGCCAGCAGTTCACCCCCCGGGACAGGGAATGACTACGAGCAGTACTTC
v_call: TRBV6-5; d_call: -; clone_size: once; j_call: TRBJ2-1; cdr3_aa: CASSDSGRGEQFF; cdr3_nt: TGTGCCAGCAGTGACTCTGGGAGAGGTGAGCAGTTCTTC
v_call: TRBV11-2; d_call: -; clone_size: -; j_call: TRBJ1-3; cdr3_aa: CASSLRYRAPHSGNTIYF; cdr3_nt: TGTGCCAGCAGCCTTAGATACAGGGCTCCGCACTCTGGAAACACCATATATTTT
v_call: TRBV19; d_call: TRBD2; clone_size: few; j_call: TRBJ2-7; cdr3_aa: CASSWTSGSYEQYF; cdr3_nt: TGTGCCAGTAGCTGGACTAGCGGGAGCTACGAGCAGTACTTC
v_call: TRBV5-1; d_call: -; clone_size: -; j_call: TRBJ2-5; cdr3_aa: CASSLVSQGFQETQYF; cdr3_nt: TGCGCCAGCAGCTTGGTTAGTCAGGGGTTCCAAGAGACCCAGTACTTC
v_call: TRBV7-9; d_call: -; clone_size: -; j_call: TRBJ1-5; cdr3_aa: CASSFTGGNQPQHF; cdr3_nt: TGTGCCAGCAGCTTCACGGGGGGCAATCAGCCCCAGCATTTT
v_call: TRBV11-3; d_call: -; clone_size: -; j_call: TRBJ2-7; cdr3_aa: CASSRGYEQYF; cdr3_nt: TGTGCCAGCAGCCGGGGCTACGAGCAGTACTTC
v_call: TRBV9; d_call: TRBD1; clone_size: -; j_call: TRBJ1-2; cdr3_aa: CASSVSPLTGTSYGYTF; cdr3_nt: TGTGCCAGCAGCGTCTCACCATTGACAGGGACCTCCTATGGCTACACCTTC
v_call: TRBV5-1; d_call: -; clone_size: -; j_call: TRBJ2-1; cdr3_aa: CASSPGSGTYNEQFF; cdr3_nt: TGCGCCAGTAGCCCCGGGAGCGGAACCTACAATGAGCAGTTCTTC
v_call: TRBV6-4; d_call: -; clone_size: few; j_call: TRBJ2-4; cdr3_aa: CASRRGFGPLAKNIQYF; cdr3_nt: TGTGCCAGCCGAAGGGGATTCGGGCCCCTAGCCAAAAACATTCAGTACTTC
v_call: TRBV5-1; d_call: -; clone_size: few; j_call: TRBJ2-5; cdr3_aa: CASSRVGDGETQYF; cdr3_nt: TGCGCCAGCAGCCGAGTGGGAGACGGGGAGACCCAGTACTTC
v_call: TRBV29-1; d_call: TRBD1; clone_size: -; j_call: TRBJ2-7; cdr3_aa: CSATQGAGEQYF; cdr3_nt: TGCAGCGCTACACAGGGGGCGGGCGAGCAGTACTTC
v_call: TRBV9; d_call: -; clone_size: -; j_call: TRBJ2-7; cdr3_aa: CASSVNARGSPYEQYF; cdr3_nt: TGTGCCAGCAGCGTAAACGCGCGGGGAAGCCCCTACGAGCAGTACTTC
v_call: TRBV7-2; d_call: -; clone_size: -; j_call: TRBJ1-6; cdr3_aa: CASSLAHYNSPLHF; cdr3_nt: TGTGCCAGCAGCTTAGCACATTATAATTCACCCCTCCACTTT
v_call: TRBV28; d_call: -; clone_size: -; j_call: TRBJ1-5; cdr3_aa: CASRARDQPQHF; cdr3_nt: TGTGCCAGCAGGGCGAGGGATCAGCCCCAGCATTTT
v_call: TRBV24-1; d_call: TRBD1; clone_size: -; j_call: TRBJ1-5; cdr3_aa: CATSETGQGANQPQHF; cdr3_nt: TGTGCCACCAGTGAAACTGGACAGGGGGCAAACCAGCCCCAGCATTTT